This T cell receptor (beta chain) was captured by sequencing in a study of blood T cell repertoires in COVID-19. As for the study in general: Acute-phase and convalescent COVID-19 samples originated in the United States, Italy and Spain. T cells, B-cell-depleted T cells, or PBMCs provided the cDNA or gDNA that served as material.

CDR3 length equals 16 residues. The germline gives CDR1 SGHRS, CDR2 YFSETQ. J gave up 7 bases and V 0 bases, and 7 bases lay outside the gene matches. Sequenced by immunoSEQ multiplex PCR; TCRdb stores in-frame clones only, minus some. The sample consists of around 230,000 clones, more than 70% of them appearing once. Sequencing was done on a sample of peripheral blood. The sequence was obtained from a woman aged 45-59 years with acute or convalescent COVID-19. The V gene is TRBV5-1, the J gene TRBJ2-1, with 10 bases lining up with TRBD2. Written as DNA, the CDR3 is TGCGCCAGCAGCTTGGCACCAGCGGGAGGGATGAATGAGCAGTTCTTC. This codes for CASSLAPAGGMNEQFF.